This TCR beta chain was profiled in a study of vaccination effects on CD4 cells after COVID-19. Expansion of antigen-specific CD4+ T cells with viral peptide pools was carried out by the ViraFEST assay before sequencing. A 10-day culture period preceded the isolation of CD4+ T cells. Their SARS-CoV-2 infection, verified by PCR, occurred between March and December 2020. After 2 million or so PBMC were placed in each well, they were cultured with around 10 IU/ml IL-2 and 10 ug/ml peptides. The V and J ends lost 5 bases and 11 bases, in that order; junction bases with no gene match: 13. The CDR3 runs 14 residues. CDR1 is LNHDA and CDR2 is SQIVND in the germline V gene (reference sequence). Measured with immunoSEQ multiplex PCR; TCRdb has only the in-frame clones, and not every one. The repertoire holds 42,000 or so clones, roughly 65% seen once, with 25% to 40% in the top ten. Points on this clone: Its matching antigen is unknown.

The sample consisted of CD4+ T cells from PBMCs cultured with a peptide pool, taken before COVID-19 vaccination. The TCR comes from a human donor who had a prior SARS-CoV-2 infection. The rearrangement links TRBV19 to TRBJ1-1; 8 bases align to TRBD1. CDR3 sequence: CASSDRDRIYGAFF. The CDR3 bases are TGTGCCAGTAGTGACCGGGACAGGATCTATGGGGCTTTCTTT.